This record covers a single T cell receptor beta chain. The V end lost 6 bases, the J end lost 1 base, and 9 bases lay between the germline ends. In germline, CDR1 is MNHEY, CDR2 SVGAGI. This CDR3 has 13 amino acids. The data stem from a study of blood T cell repertoires in COVID-19. Looking at the study overall: Samples representing acute and convalescent COVID-19 were sourced from the United States, Italy and Spain.

Generated by immunoSEQ multiplex PCR, the TCRdb table keeps only in-frame clones and is missing some. The sample lists 250,000 to 350,000 clones; 89% were seen once. The origin of this receptor is a man aged 18 to 29 who had recovered from COVID-19. The chain has TRBV6-5 and TRBJ1-1; D ambiguous. What was sequenced was peripheral blood. The CDR3 region has the DNA TGTGCCAGCAGACAGAACACGAACACTGAAGCTTTCTTT. This sequence encodes CASRQNTNTEAFF.